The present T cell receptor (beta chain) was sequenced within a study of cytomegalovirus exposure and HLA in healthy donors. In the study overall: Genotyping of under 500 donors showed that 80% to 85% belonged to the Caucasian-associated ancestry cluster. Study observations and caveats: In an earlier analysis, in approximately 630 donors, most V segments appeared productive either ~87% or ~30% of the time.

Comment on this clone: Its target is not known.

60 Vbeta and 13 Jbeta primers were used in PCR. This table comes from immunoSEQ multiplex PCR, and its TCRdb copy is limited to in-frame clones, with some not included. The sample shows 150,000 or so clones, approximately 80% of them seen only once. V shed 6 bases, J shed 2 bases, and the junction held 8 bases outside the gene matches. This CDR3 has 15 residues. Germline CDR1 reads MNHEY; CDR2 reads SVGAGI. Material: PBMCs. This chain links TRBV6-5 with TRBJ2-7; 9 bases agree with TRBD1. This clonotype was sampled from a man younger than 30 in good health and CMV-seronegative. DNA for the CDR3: TGTGCCAGCAGCGCCCCGGGACAGGGTACCTACGAGCAGTACTTC. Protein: CASSAPGQGTYEQYF.